These T cell receptor beta chains were read from a single sample in a study of CXCR3-negative and CXCR3-positive naive CD8 T cells. For each CDR3 protein, TCRdb gives one entry from its re-call of the 5' RACE reads, without DNA. The sample holds some 120,000 distinct CDR3 sequences. Specimen: naive CXCR3+ CD8+ T cells from blood. Source of these receptors: a human donor in good health. Some clones in this sample may be carry-over from other donors' samples. Both conserved end residues are part of each CDR3.

CDR3 protein,J gene,V gene
CASSSGQVGLETQYF,TRBJ2-5,TRBV11-2
CASSLATAPDVLTF,TRBJ2-6,TRBV7-9
CASSLSPSGYEQYF,TRBJ2-7,TRBV7-9
CASSLEGPNEQYF,TRBJ2-7,TRBV5-5
CASSEPRRPGELFF,TRBJ2-2,TRBV12-3/TRBV12-4
CASSIASMAGGFYEQYF,TRBJ2-7,TRBV19
CASTPRSGANVLTF,TRBJ2-6,TRBV12-3/TRBV12-4
CSARDWGTDSYEQYF,TRBJ2-7,TRBV20-1
CASSSGHQNEQYF,TRBJ2-7,TRBV6-5
CASFSPDSDTEAFF,TRBJ1-1,TRBV6-2/TRBV6-3
CASSEYNEQFF,TRBJ2-1,TRBV25-1
CASSLGPTGFEQYF,TRBJ2-7,TRBV27
CASKIATSGRAGNEQFF,TRBJ2-1,TRBV11-2
CAWSVNADTQYF,TRBJ2-3,TRBV30
CASSSLAGESGELFF,TRBJ2-2,TRBV28
CASSPGQGTYEQYF,TRBJ2-7,TRBV28
CASSAGQGTYEQYF,TRBJ2-7,TRBV7-9
CAIFSYNEQFF,TRBJ2-1,TRBV28
CATTGTGNTGELFF,TRBJ2-2,TRBV15
CASSQGGETQYF,TRBJ2-5,TRBV4-1